This T cell receptor beta chain was observed in a study of T cell responses to AZD1222 COVID-19 vaccine. Profiled with immunoSEQ multiplex PCR; TCRdb holds only in-frame clones, not every one. The sample consists of approximately 100,000 clones, 90% to 95% of them appearing once. Concerning this clone: No antigen is known for it.

Germline assignment: CDR1 SEHNR and CDR2 FQNEAQ (reference sequence). This CDR3 spans 13 amino acids. With 10 bases clipped from V and 5 bases from J, the junction kept 6 bases outside the gene matches. Broader study findings: Donors were largely white British and mainly female; clonal diversity was possibly underestimated. Spike-spanning, vaccine-associated CD4 TCRs were dominant at 160-218 and 743-854.

This chain connects TRBV7-9 to TRBJ1-4; TRBD1 aligns across 8 bases. The sequences come from peripheral blood, collected on day 0 of AZD1222 vaccination. The sequence was obtained from an adult in good health. CDR3 residues: CATGQGGNEKLFF. In DNA, the CDR3 is TGTGCCACTGGACAGGGTGGGAATGAAAAACTGTTTTTT.